A selection of T cell receptor beta chains follows, all from one sample in a study of blood T cells in healthy people across ages. TCRdb redid the calling of the 5' RACE reads with MiXCR, one entry per CDR3 protein. The sample shows 550,000 to 750,000 distinct CDR3 sequences, around 20% of them seen only once. Sample: blood. The origin of the receptors is a man between 65 and 85 years old in good health. Each CDR3 is given with its conserved first and last residue. Fields, in order: CDR3 DNA, CDR3 protein, D gene, J gene, clone size, V gene, CDR3 length. A D gene is named only where the DNA matches it firmly. A clone size is listed for some rows: how often the clone was seen (once, few, many), or a class if it is expanded.

cdr3_nt: TGTGCCAGCAGGAAACCTCAGGGGGCTAATCAGCCCCAGCATTTT; cdr3_aa: CASRKPQGANQPQHF; d_call: TRBD1; j_call: TRBJ1-5; clone_size: few; v_call: TRBV28; cdr3_length: 15
cdr3_nt: TGCAGTGCTAGGTTGACAGGGGGCGTTGTTGAAAAACTGTTTTTT; cdr3_aa: CSARLTGGVVEKLFF; d_call: TRBD1; j_call: TRBJ1-4; clone_size: NA; v_call: TRBV20-1; cdr3_length: 15
cdr3_nt: TGTGCCAGCAGCCGACAGGGGATTTCCTACGAGCAGTACTTC; cdr3_aa: CASSRQGISYEQYF; d_call: TRBD1; j_call: TRBJ2-7; clone_size: few; v_call: TRBV11-2; cdr3_length: 14
cdr3_nt: TGCAGCGTTGAATTGGGAGGGGGCTACGAGCAGTACTTC; cdr3_aa: CSVELGGGYEQYF; d_call: NA; j_call: TRBJ2-7; clone_size: many; v_call: TRBV29-1; cdr3_length: 13
cdr3_nt: TGCAGTGCCACCGGCTACGCGGCGGCCAAAAACATTCAGTACTTC; cdr3_aa: CSATGYAAAKNIQYF; d_call: NA; j_call: TRBJ2-4; clone_size: NA; v_call: TRBV20-1; cdr3_length: 15
cdr3_nt: TGTGCCAGCAGCTTAAGACAGGGGGCCACTGGAAACACCATATATTTT; cdr3_aa: CASSLRQGATGNTIYF; d_call: TRBD1; j_call: TRBJ1-3; clone_size: NA; v_call: TRBV7-2; cdr3_length: 16
cdr3_nt: TGCAGCGTTGATTACCCTCGAAGGAACACTGAAGCTTTCTTT; cdr3_aa: CSVDYPRRNTEAFF; d_call: NA; j_call: TRBJ1-1; clone_size: NA; v_call: TRBV29-1; cdr3_length: 14
cdr3_nt: TGTGCCAGCAGCTTCGGAACAGGGGAAAACATTCAGTACTTC; cdr3_aa: CASSFGTGENIQYF; d_call: TRBD1; j_call: TRBJ2-4; clone_size: few; v_call: TRBV11-1; cdr3_length: 14
cdr3_nt: TGTGCCAGCTCACCCGGGAGTAGCAATCAGCCCCAGCATTTT; cdr3_aa: CASSPGSSNQPQHF; d_call: NA; j_call: TRBJ1-5; clone_size: NA; v_call: TRBV18; cdr3_length: 14
cdr3_nt: TGTGCCAGCAGGTTAACGAGACGGGAGGGATTATACGAGCAGTACTTC; cdr3_aa: CASRLTRREGLYEQYF; d_call: TRBD2; j_call: TRBJ2-7; clone_size: few; v_call: TRBV6-5; cdr3_length: 16
cdr3_nt: TGTGCCAGCAGTTTGAGGAGTCAGGGAGCAGTTCAGTACTTC; cdr3_aa: CASSLRSQGAVQYF; d_call: NA; j_call: TRBJ2-4; clone_size: NA; v_call: TRBV12-3/TRBV12-4; cdr3_length: 14
cdr3_nt: TGCAGTGCTAGTGGCGGGAGGGCCCCAGATACGCAGTATTTT; cdr3_aa: CSASGGRAPDTQYF; d_call: TRBD2; j_call: TRBJ2-3; clone_size: NA; v_call: TRBV20-1; cdr3_length: 14
cdr3_nt: TGCGCCAGCAGCCAAGAAGCAACTAATGAAAAACTGTTTTTT; cdr3_aa: CASSQEATNEKLFF; d_call: NA; j_call: TRBJ1-4; clone_size: many; v_call: TRBV4-1; cdr3_length: 14
cdr3_nt: TGTGCCAGCAGCCAAGGACAGGAGATTAACTATGGCTACACCTTC; cdr3_aa: CASSQGQEINYGYTF; d_call: NA; j_call: TRBJ1-2; clone_size: many; v_call: TRBV4-2; cdr3_length: 15
cdr3_nt: TGCGCCAGCAGCCAAGACACTAACGGGCACACAGATACGCAGTATTTT; cdr3_aa: CASSQDTNGHTDTQYF; d_call: NA; j_call: TRBJ2-3; clone_size: few; v_call: TRBV5-1; cdr3_length: 16
cdr3_nt: TGCAGTGCTAGCCCCGGGACAAACCAAGAGACCCAGTACTTC; cdr3_aa: CSASPGTNQETQYF; d_call: NA; j_call: TRBJ2-5; clone_size: few; v_call: TRBV20-1; cdr3_length: 14
cdr3_nt: TGCAGTGCAGCCACGGGAGGATACGAGCAGTACTTC; cdr3_aa: CSAATGGYEQYF; d_call: TRBD2; j_call: TRBJ2-7; clone_size: NA; v_call: TRBV20-1; cdr3_length: 12
cdr3_nt: TGTGCCAGCAGCACAAGCGGACAGGGCGGAAACATTCAGTACTTC; cdr3_aa: CASSTSGQGGNIQYF; d_call: TRBD1; j_call: TRBJ2-4; clone_size: NA; v_call: TRBV7-2; cdr3_length: 15
cdr3_nt: TGTGCCAGCAGCCAGGGACAGGGTACAACCGGGGGAAAACTGTTTTTT; cdr3_aa: CASSQGQGTTGGKLFF; d_call: TRBD1; j_call: TRBJ1-4; clone_size: NA; v_call: TRBV3-1; cdr3_length: 16
cdr3_nt: TGTGCCAGCAGTGCTACGACAGGGTCGGGCAATCAGCCCCAGCATTTT; cdr3_aa: CASSATTGSGNQPQHF; d_call: TRBD1; j_call: TRBJ1-5; clone_size: few; v_call: TRBV25-1; cdr3_length: 16
cdr3_nt: TGTGCCTACTCTTCTCCCGGGACAGGGAAAGAGACCCAGTACTTC; cdr3_aa: CAYSSPGTGKETQYF; d_call: TRBD1; j_call: TRBJ2-5; clone_size: few; v_call: TRBV28; cdr3_length: 15
cdr3_nt: TGTGTCAGCAGCTTAGATACCGGGACACACAATCGCTATGGCTACACCTTC; cdr3_aa: CVSSLDTGTHNRYGYTF; d_call: NA; j_call: TRBJ1-2; clone_size: few; v_call: TRBV7-9; cdr3_length: 17
cdr3_nt: TGTGCCAGCAGCTCCCCAGCAGGTCAGAAACACGAGCAGTACTTC; cdr3_aa: CASSSPAGQKHEQYF; d_call: NA; j_call: TRBJ2-7; clone_size: few; v_call: TRBV7-2; cdr3_length: 15
cdr3_nt: TGTGCCAGCAGTGCCGGCGGGACAGTCTCCTACGAGCAGTACTTC; cdr3_aa: CASSAGGTVSYEQYF; d_call: NA; j_call: TRBJ2-7; clone_size: NA; v_call: TRBV28; cdr3_length: 15
cdr3_nt: TGTGCCAGCAGCCATACGCTACAGAATCAAGAGACCCAGTACTTC; cdr3_aa: CASSHTLQNQETQYF; d_call: NA; j_call: TRBJ2-5; clone_size: few; v_call: TRBV3-1; cdr3_length: 15
cdr3_nt: TGCAGCGGACGGGACGCCGGGGAGCTGTTTTTT; cdr3_aa: CSGRDAGELFF; d_call: NA; j_call: TRBJ2-2; clone_size: many; v_call: TRBV29-1; cdr3_length: 11
cdr3_nt: TGCAGTGCCCCATCGGGACTAGCGGGAGCAGATACGCAGTATTTT; cdr3_aa: CSAPSGLAGADTQYF; d_call: TRBD2; j_call: TRBJ2-3; clone_size: NA; v_call: TRBV20-1; cdr3_length: 15
cdr3_nt: TGTGCCAGCACCCCAGGACTAGCGACATACGAGCAGTACTTC; cdr3_aa: CASTPGLATYEQYF; d_call: TRBD2; j_call: TRBJ2-7; clone_size: NA; v_call: TRBV28; cdr3_length: 14
cdr3_nt: TGCAGTGCTAGAGGGACTAGCGGGAGAGGCTACGAGCAGTACTTC; cdr3_aa: CSARGTSGRGYEQYF; d_call: TRBD2; j_call: TRBJ2-7; clone_size: few; v_call: TRBV20-1; cdr3_length: 15
cdr3_nt: TGCAGCGGCAGACAGGGGGCTACTGAAGCTTTCTTT; cdr3_aa: CSGRQGATEAFF; d_call: TRBD1; j_call: TRBJ1-1; clone_size: NA; v_call: TRBV29-1; cdr3_length: 12
cdr3_nt: TGTGCCAGCAGTGGACTAGCGGGGGTAGCCGGTGAGCAGTTCTTC; cdr3_aa: CASSGLAGVAGEQFF; d_call: TRBD2; j_call: TRBJ2-1; clone_size: few; v_call: TRBV6-1; cdr3_length: 15
cdr3_nt: TGTGCCAGCAGGATTTCTCCCTACGAGCAGTACTTC; cdr3_aa: CASRISPYEQYF; d_call: NA; j_call: TRBJ2-7; clone_size: many; v_call: TRBV6-5; cdr3_length: 12
cdr3_nt: TGTGCCAGCAGCTTGGGCGGACTAGCGGCCACAGATACGCAGTATTTT; cdr3_aa: CASSLGGLAATDTQYF; d_call: TRBD2; j_call: TRBJ2-3; clone_size: few; v_call: TRBV5-5; cdr3_length: 16
cdr3_nt: TGTGCCAGCAGTTTAAGAAGTGGCGGAGACAGGCCATTATACGAGCAGTACTTC; cdr3_aa: CASSLRSGGDRPLYEQYF; d_call: NA; j_call: TRBJ2-7; clone_size: NA; v_call: TRBV27; cdr3_length: 18
cdr3_nt: TGCAGCGTACAGGGTCCGGGGAGCAATCAGCCCCAGCATTTT; cdr3_aa: CSVQGPGSNQPQHF; d_call: NA; j_call: TRBJ1-5; clone_size: NA; v_call: TRBV29-1; cdr3_length: 14
cdr3_nt: TGTGCCAGCAGTTCCGCGGGGCGGGAGGAGGATAATGAGCAGTTCTTC; cdr3_aa: CASSSAGREEDNEQFF; d_call: TRBD2; j_call: TRBJ2-1; clone_size: NA; v_call: TRBV28; cdr3_length: 16
cdr3_nt: TGCAGTGCTCTGGACAGGGCCAGGGGGAAGACCCAGTACTTC; cdr3_aa: CSALDRARGKTQYF; d_call: TRBD1; j_call: TRBJ2-5; clone_size: many; v_call: TRBV20-1; cdr3_length: 14
cdr3_nt: TGCAGTGCTATCGGGAGTGGGGAGACCCAGTACTTC; cdr3_aa: CSAIGSGETQYF; d_call: NA; j_call: TRBJ2-5; clone_size: NA; v_call: TRBV20-1; cdr3_length: 12
cdr3_nt: TGCACCCTTTTCCGAGCCGGGACAGGGAGTGAAAAACTGTTTTTT; cdr3_aa: CTLFRAGTGSEKLFF; d_call: TRBD1; j_call: TRBJ1-4; clone_size: NA; v_call: TRBV20-1; cdr3_length: 15
cdr3_nt: TGTGCCAGCAGTTCCCACCCTAGCGGGGTAGACAATGAGCAGTTCTTC; cdr3_aa: CASSSHPSGVDNEQFF; d_call: TRBD2; j_call: TRBJ2-1; clone_size: many; v_call: TRBV6-5; cdr3_length: 16
cdr3_nt: TGTGCCAGCAGCCGAGGGACAGCAGATACGCAGTATTTT; cdr3_aa: CASSRGTADTQYF; d_call: TRBD1; j_call: TRBJ2-3; clone_size: NA; v_call: TRBV6-5; cdr3_length: 13
cdr3_nt: TGCAGTGCCGCCTACCCGACTAGCGGAGGGCCAGATACGCAGTATTTT; cdr3_aa: CSAAYPTSGGPDTQYF; d_call: TRBD2; j_call: TRBJ2-3; clone_size: NA; v_call: TRBV20-1; cdr3_length: 16
cdr3_nt: TGCAGTGCCTACACGGGACTAGCGGGACCCAATGAGCAGTTCTTC; cdr3_aa: CSAYTGLAGPNEQFF; d_call: TRBD2; j_call: TRBJ2-1; clone_size: few; v_call: TRBV20-1; cdr3_length: 15
cdr3_nt: TGTGCCAGCAGCGGTCTAGCGGGAGATGGTTACGAGCAGTACTTC; cdr3_aa: CASSGLAGDGYEQYF; d_call: TRBD2; j_call: TRBJ2-7; clone_size: few; v_call: TRBV7-6; cdr3_length: 15
cdr3_nt: TGTGCCAGCAGCTCACACGGATCCTACGAGCAGTACTTC; cdr3_aa: CASSSHGSYEQYF; d_call: NA; j_call: TRBJ2-7; clone_size: NA; v_call: TRBV7-8; cdr3_length: 13